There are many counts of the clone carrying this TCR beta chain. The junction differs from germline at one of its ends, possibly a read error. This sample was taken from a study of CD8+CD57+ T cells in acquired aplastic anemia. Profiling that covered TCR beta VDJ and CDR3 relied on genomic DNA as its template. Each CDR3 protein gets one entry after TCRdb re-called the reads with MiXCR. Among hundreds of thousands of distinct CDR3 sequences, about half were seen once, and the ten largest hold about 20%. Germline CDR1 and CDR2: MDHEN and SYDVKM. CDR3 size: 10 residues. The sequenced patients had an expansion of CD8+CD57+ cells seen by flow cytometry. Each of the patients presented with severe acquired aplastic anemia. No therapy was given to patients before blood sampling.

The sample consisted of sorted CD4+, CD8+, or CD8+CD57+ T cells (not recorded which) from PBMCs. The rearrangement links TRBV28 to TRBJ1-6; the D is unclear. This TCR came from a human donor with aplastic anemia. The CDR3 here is CASSSLGHYF. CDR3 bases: TGTGCCAGCAGTTCACTCGGCCACTACTTT. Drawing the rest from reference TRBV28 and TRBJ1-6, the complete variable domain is DVKVTQSSRYLVKRTGEKVFLECVQDMDHENMFWYRQDPGLGLRLIYFSYDVKMKEKGDIPEGYSVSREKKERFSLILESASTNQTSMYLCASSSLGHYFGNGTRLTVT.